This T cell receptor (beta chain) was identified during a study of blood T cells in healthy people across ages. General study results and limits: More naive CD4+ cells and higher diversity marked long-lived donors relative to aged donors.

Comment on this clonotype: The antigen is unknown.

Primed by a sample-barcoded 5' primer and a J-beta primer mix, a second PCR proceeded for about 6 to 12 cycles. TCRdb re-called the 5' RACE reads through MiXCR, storing one row per CDR3 protein. Of about 780,000 distinct CDR3 sequences listed, 55% to 65% are singletons. The TCR was taken from a man aged 25 to 45 in good health. Sequencing was done on a sample of blood.

The CDR3 region has the DNA TGTGCCAGCAGTGTCCGGGACAGTCTCACCTTC. This sequence encodes CASSVRDSLTF. The genes are TRBV12-3 or TRBV12-4 and TRBJ1-2, with 7 bases aligning to TRBD1. With 5 bases clipped from V and 13 bases from J, the junction kept 7 bases outside the gene matches. The CDR3 has 11 amino acids.